This T cell receptor beta chain appears in the sequencing data of a study of regulatory T cells in long-lasting Graves disease. Time point in this sample: persistent/refractory GD, antithyroid drugs over 5 years with positive TRAb. RNA extracted from PBMCs served as the sequencing template. Study observations and caveats: Persistent Graves' patients had lower TCR diversity than newly diagnosed ones.

Details on this clonotype: Antigen specificity is unknown.

Arm-PCR of CDR3 regions and iRepertoire HTBI primers were the basis on which TCR beta libraries were built. One entry per CDR3 protein results from TCRdb running MiXCR on the multiplex PCR reads. The sample lists roughly 700,000 distinct CDR3 sequences; 25% to 35% were seen once. This receptor was identified in a female donor with Graves disease. Specimen: peripheral blood mononuclear cells (PBMCs), collected when the disease was refractory, from a patient treated with antithyroid drugs.

The CDR3 coding sequence is TGCGCCAGCAGCTTGTTCGTCGGACAGGGGAAGGATGAAGCTTTCTTT. Translating it yields CASSLFVGQGKDEAFF. The chain uses TRBV5-1 and TRBJ1-1, with 9 nucleotides matching TRBD1. The ends lost 1 base at V and 7 bases at J; junction bases unmatched: 11. The CDR3 covers 16 residues. CDR1 and CDR2 (germline): SGHRS, YFSETQ.